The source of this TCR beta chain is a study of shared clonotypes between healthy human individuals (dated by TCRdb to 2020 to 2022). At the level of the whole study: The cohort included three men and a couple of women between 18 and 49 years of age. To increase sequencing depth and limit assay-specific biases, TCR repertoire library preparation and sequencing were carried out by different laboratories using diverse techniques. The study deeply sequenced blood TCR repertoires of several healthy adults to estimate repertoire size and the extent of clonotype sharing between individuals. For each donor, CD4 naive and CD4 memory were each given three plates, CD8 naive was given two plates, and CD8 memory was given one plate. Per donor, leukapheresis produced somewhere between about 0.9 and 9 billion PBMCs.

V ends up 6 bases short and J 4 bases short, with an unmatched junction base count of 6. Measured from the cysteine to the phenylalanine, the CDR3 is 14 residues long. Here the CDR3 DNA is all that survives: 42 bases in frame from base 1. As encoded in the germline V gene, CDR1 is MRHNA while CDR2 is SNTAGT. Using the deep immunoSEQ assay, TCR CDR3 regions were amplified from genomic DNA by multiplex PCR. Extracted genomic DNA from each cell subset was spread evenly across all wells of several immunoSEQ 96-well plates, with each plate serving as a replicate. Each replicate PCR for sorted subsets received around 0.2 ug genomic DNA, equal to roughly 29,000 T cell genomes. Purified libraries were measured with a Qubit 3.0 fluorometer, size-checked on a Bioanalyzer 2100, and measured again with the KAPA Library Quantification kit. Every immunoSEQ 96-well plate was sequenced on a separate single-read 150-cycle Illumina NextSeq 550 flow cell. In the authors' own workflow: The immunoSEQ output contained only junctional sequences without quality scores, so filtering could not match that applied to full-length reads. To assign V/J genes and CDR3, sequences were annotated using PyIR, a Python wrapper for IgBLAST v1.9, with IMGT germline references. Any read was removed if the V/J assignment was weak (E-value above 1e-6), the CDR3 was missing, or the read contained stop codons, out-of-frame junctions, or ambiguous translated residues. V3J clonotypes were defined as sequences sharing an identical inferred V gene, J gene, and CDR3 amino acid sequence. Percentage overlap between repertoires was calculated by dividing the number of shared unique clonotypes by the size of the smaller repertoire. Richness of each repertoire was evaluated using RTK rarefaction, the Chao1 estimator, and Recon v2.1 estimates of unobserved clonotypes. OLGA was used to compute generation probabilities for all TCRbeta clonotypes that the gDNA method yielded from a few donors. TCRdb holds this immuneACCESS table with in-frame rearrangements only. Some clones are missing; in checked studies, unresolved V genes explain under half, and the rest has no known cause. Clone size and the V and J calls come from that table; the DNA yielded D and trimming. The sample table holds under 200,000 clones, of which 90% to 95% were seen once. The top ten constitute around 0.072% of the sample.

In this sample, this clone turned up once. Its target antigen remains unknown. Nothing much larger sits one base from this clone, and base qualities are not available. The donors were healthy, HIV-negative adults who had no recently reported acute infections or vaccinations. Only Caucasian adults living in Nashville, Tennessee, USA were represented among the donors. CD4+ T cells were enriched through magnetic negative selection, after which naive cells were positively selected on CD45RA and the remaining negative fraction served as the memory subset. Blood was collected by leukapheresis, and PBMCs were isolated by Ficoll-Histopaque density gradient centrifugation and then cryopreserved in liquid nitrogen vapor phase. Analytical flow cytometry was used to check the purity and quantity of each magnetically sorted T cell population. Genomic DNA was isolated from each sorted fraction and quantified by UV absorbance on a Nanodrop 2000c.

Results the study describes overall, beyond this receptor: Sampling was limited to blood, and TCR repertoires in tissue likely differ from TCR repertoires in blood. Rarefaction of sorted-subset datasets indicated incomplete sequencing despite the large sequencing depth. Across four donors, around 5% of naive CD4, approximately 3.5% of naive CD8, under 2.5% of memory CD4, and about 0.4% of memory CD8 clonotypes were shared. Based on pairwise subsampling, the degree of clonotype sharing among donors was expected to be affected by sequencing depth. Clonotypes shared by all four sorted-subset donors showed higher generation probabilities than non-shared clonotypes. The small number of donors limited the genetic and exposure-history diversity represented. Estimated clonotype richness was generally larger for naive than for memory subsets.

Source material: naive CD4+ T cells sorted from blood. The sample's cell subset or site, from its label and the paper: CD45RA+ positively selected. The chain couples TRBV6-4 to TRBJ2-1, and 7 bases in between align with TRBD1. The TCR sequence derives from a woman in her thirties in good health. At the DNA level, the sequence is TGTGCCAGCAGCACCGGGACAGCTTACAATGAGCAGTTCTTC. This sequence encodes CASSTGTAYNEQFF.